Shown below are 30 T cell receptor beta chains from a single sample sequenced in a study of cytomegalovirus exposure and HLA in healthy donors (dated by TCRdb to about 2017). Library preparation was by the immunoSEQ multiplex PCR assay. For the multiplex PCR, a mixture combining 60 forward primers for TCR Vbeta segments and 13 reverse primers for TCR Jbeta segments was used. As stored in TCRdb, this immuneACCESS dataset retains in-frame rearrangements with V and J assigned. A fraction of the clones does not appear; measured against another copy, unresolved V genes explain less than half of the discrepancy, and the remainder lacks a known reason. This sample gives about 150,000 clones in total; 70% of them show up just once. The ten largest clones represent roughly 2% of the sample. Sequenced material: PBMCs. The receptor source for this set is a woman in her sixties or seventies in good health and CMV-seropositive.

The chain carries TRBV27 and TRBJ1-2; no clear D. CDR1 and CDR2 from the germline V gene are MNHEY and SMNVEV (reference sequence). The V end lost 2 bases, the J end lost 0 bases, and 7 bases lay between the germline ends. This CDR3 is 14 amino acids long. The CDR3 coding sequence is TGTGCCAGCAGTTTAGGGCATACTAACTATGGCTACACCTTC. Protein: CASSLGHTNYGYTF.

The chain recombines TRBV5-1 with TRBJ1-2; D uncertain. The V end lost 0 bases, the J end lost 0 bases, and 12 bases lay between the germline ends. Per germline, CDR1 SGHRS and CDR2 YFSETQ. The CDR3 contains 16 residues. The CDR3 region has the DNA TGCGCCAGCAGCTTGGGGGAGTCAGTAGCTAACTATGGCTACACCTTC. Protein sequence: CASSLGESVANYGYTF.

This clone occurred a few times. The rearrangement joins TRBV28 to TRBJ2-5, with TRBD2 identical over 13 bases. V was clipped by 5 bases and J by 5 bases; unmatched bases: 14. This CDR3 is 18 amino acids long. Germline CDR1 reads MDHEN; CDR2 reads SYDVKM. The CDR3 bases are TGTGCCAGCAGTCCATCCCTGGGACTAGCGGGATCAGTGGAGACCCAGTACTTC. Residues: CASSPSLGLAGSVETQYF.

The rearrangement links TRBV5-1 to TRBJ2-7, with a possible D match to TRBD2 (6 bases). Trimming removed 0 bases at V and 1 base at J, with 11 bases between. The CDR3 spans 15 residues. Germline assignment: CDR1 SGHRS and CDR2 YFSETQ. For the CDR3, the DNA is TGCGCCAGCAGCTTGGTCGCTAGCGCATCCTACGAGCAGTACTTC. Its protein product is CASSLVASASYEQYF.

The CDR3 protein is CASSLDRVTEAFF. The CDR3 DNA is TGTGCCAGCAGCTTGGACAGGGTCACTGAAGCTTTCTTT. The chain links TRBV5-4 to TRBJ1-1; a possible D gene is TRBD1 (6 bases). Germline V gene sequence: CDR1 SGHNT, CDR2 YYREEE (reference sequence). This CDR3 has 13 residues. V was clipped by 0 bases and J by 4 bases, with 7 bases between them.

The V call is TRBV29-1, the J call TRBJ2-7; 7 bases map to TRBD2. CDR3 length equals 14 residues. Germline CDR1 is SQVTM and CDR2 is ANQGSEA. V lost 2 bases and J lost 2; bases outside the gene matches: 6. CDR3 in DNA: TGCAGCGTTGAACCCCCCGGGAGGCCCTACGAGCAGTACTTC. Its translation is CSVEPPGRPYEQYF.

This chain joins TRBV7-2 and TRBJ2-5, with 12 bases that match TRBD2. J lost 5 bases, V lost 1 base, and 11 bases had no gene match. CDR1 and CDR2 from the germline V gene are SGHTA and FQGNSA. The CDR3 consists of 18 residues. In DNA, the CDR3 is TGTGCCAGCAGCTTAGGGGACCTAGCGGGAGGGCCCGGGGAGACCCAGTACTTC. It encodes CASSLGDLAGGPGETQYF.

There are a few counts of this clone. The chain recombines TRBV2 with TRBJ1-4; TRBD1 is a possible D gene (6 bases). The CDR3 has 12 amino acids. The V and J ends lost 6 bases and 11 bases respectively, with 13 bases between them. Germline-derived CDR1 and CDR2 are SNHLY and FYNNEI. As DNA, the CDR3 is TGTGCCAGCAGGCCAGGGGATGGGAAACTGTTTTTT. Translation gives CASRPGDGKLFF.

The V call is TRBV5-1, the J call TRBJ2-7, with D possibly TRBD1 on 6 matching bases. Germline V gives CDR1 SGHRS, CDR2 YFSETQ. Trimming removed 0 bases from V and 3 bases from J, with 13 bases in between. The CDR3 spans 15 residues. CDR3 loop: CASSLELGTLYEQYF. CDR3 sequence (DNA): TGCGCCAGCAGCTTGGAATTGGGGACACTCTACGAGCAGTACTTC.

V and J are TRBV7-2 and TRBJ1-6; D unclear. CDR1 is SGHTA, CDR2 FQGNSA, per germline. The CDR3 contains 14 residues. V shed 1 base and J shed 7 bases, with 8 bases lying between them. CDR3 sequence: CASSLGAVNSPLHF. In DNA form, the CDR3 reads TGTGCCAGCAGCTTAGGGGCAGTCAATTCACCCCTCCACTTT.

V usage is TRBV11-2 and J usage is TRBJ2-7, with a possible D match to TRBD1 (7 bases). The V gene's germline CDR1 is SGHAT and CDR2 FQNNGV. The ends were cut back, 5 bases at V and 3 bases at J, with 26 bases in the middle. The length of the CDR3 is 18 residues. CDR3 amino acids: CASSPLDRRRGGDYEQYF. The CDR3 nucleotides read TGTGCCAGCAGCCCCCTGGACAGGCGCCGGGGAGGTGACTACGAGCAGTACTTC.

This clone was picked up a small number of times. J is TRBJ1-6 and V is TRBV5-5, with D tentatively TRBD1 (6 bases). V lost 1 base and J lost 9, with 11 bases in between. The CDR3 has 14 residues. CDR1 and CDR2 (germline): SGHKS, YYEKEE (reference sequence). CDR3 sequence: CASSLSRGASPLHF. The CDR3 DNA follows: TGTGCCAGCAGCTTGTCCAGGGGAGCTTCACCCCTCCACTTT.

This sequence joins TRBV5-6 and TRBJ2-7; D might be TRBD1 (6 bases). Trimming left V 0 bases short and J 5 bases short, with 12 bases between. In germline, CDR1 is SGHDT, CDR2 YYEEEE. The CDR3 is 14 amino acids. The chain's CDR3 is CASSLGYRAHEQYF. DNA of the CDR3: TGTGCCAGCAGCTTGGGGTACAGGGCCCACGAGCAGTACTTC.

V usage is TRBV7-2 and J usage is TRBJ2-7; 10 nucleotides agree with TRBD1. Germline CDR1 is SGHTA and CDR2 is FQGNSA. Trimming cost V 4 bases and J 3 bases; bases outside gene matches: 3. The CDR3 sequence is 14 residues long. CDR3 sequence reads: CASSSRTGGYEQYF. The DNA for the CDR3 is TGTGCCAGCAGCTCTAGGACAGGGGGCTACGAGCAGTACTTC.

The V and J genes are TRBV10-3 and TRBJ2-3; D ambiguous. The germline V gene has CDR1 ENHRY and CDR2 SYGVKD. With 0 bases removed from V and 0 bases from J, the gap between germline ends came to 7 bases. CDR3 size: 15 residues. The CDR3 coding sequence is TGTGCCATCAGTGAGTCGACACTTAGCACAGATACGCAGTATTTT. It translates to CAISESTLSTDTQYF.

V is TRBV15 and J is TRBJ2-7, with 9 bases aligning to TRBD1. The CDR3 has 17 amino acids. Trimming removed 4 bases from V and 0 bases from J; junction bases left unmatched: 10. Germline CDR1 reads LNHNV; CDR2 reads YYDKDF (reference sequence). The CDR3 protein is CATSTTDGQGSSYEQYF. The CDR3 nucleotides read TGTGCCACCAGCACGACCGATGGACAGGGGAGCTCCTACGAGCAGTACTTC.

This clone was seen a few times. This chain links TRBV5-1 with TRBJ1-2, with 8 bases aligning to TRBD1. Germline loops: CDR1 SGHRS, CDR2 YFSETQ. V was pared by 4 bases and J by 8 bases, with 7 bases of the junction left unmatched. This CDR3 has 13 amino acids. CDR3 loop: CASSMGQELGYTF. The CDR3 nucleotides are TGCGCCAGCAGCATGGGACAGGAGTTGGGCTACACCTTC.

The chain couples TRBV28 to TRBJ2-1, with D tentatively TRBD2 (5 bases). The CDR3 length is 11 residues. CDR1 and CDR2 (germline): MDHEN, SYDVKM. The V gene lost 7 bases and the J gene lost 15 bases, with 16 bases spanning the gap. DNA of the CDR3: TGTGCCAGCACCCGGGGAATGGTAAGGTTCTTC. It specifies CASTRGMVRFF.

J is TRBJ1-2 and V is TRBV19; the D gene is possibly TRBD1 (5 bases). Germline CDR1 and CDR2: LNHDA and SQIVND (reference sequence). Trimming left V 5 bases short and J 4 bases short, with 14 bases between. CDR3 length: 14 amino acids. The CDR3 protein is CASSYLRESYGYTF. Here the CDR3 DNA reads TGTGCCAGTAGTTACCTCAGGGAATCCTATGGCTACACCTTC.

This chain uses TRBV5-5 with TRBJ2-3; D perhaps matches TRBD1 (6 bases). The CDR3 sequence is 14 residues long. V was pared by 5 bases and J by 1 base, with 11 bases between. Per the germline V gene, CDR1 is SGHKS and CDR2 is YYEKEE (reference sequence). The CDR3 sequence: CASSKQGGTDTQYF. CDR3 coding DNA: TGTGCCAGCAGTAAACAGGGTGGCACAGATACGCAGTATTTT. Filled out from reference TRBV5-5 and TRBJ2-3, the complete variable domain reads DAGVTQSPTHLIKTRGQQVTLRCSPISGHKSVSWYQQVLGQGPQFIFQYYEKEERGRGNFPDRFSARQFPNYSSELNVNALLLGDSALYLCASSKQGGTDTQYFGPGTRLTVL.

The chain couples TRBV6-5 to TRBJ2-5, with D tentatively TRBD2 (6 bases). Germline values: CDR1 MNHEY, CDR2 SVGAGI. This CDR3 comprises 16 residues. The germline V and J ends were trimmed by 2 bases and 2 bases, with 15 bases remaining between them. The CDR3 DNA sequence: TGTGCCAGCAGTTACGGGGCCGGGACTCAGCAAGAGACCCAGTACTTC. It encodes CASSYGAGTQQETQYF.

The rearrangement links TRBV13 to TRBJ2-2, with 7 bases fitting TRBD2. Germline V gives CDR1 PRHDT, CDR2 FYEKMQ (reference sequence). CDR3 length: 16 amino acids. The trim removed 8 bases at V and 5 bases at J, leaving 14 bases unmatched. The CDR3 nucleotides are TGTGCCAGCTCCCATGGCGGGAGCTTCAGGACCGGGGAGCTGTTTTTT. This gives the protein CASSHGGSFRTGELFF.

The V and J genes are TRBV6-5 and TRBJ2-7, with 10 bases lining up with TRBD2. The CDR3 has 15 residues. Germline V gene data show CDR1 as MNHEY and CDR2 as SVGAGI. V lost 6 bases and J lost 5; bases outside the gene matches: 10. The CDR3 DNA is TGTGCCAGCAGCTCTCCAGCGGGAGGGCCTAACGAGCAGTACTTC. It yields the protein CASSSPAGGPNEQYF.

The chain carries TRBV9 and TRBJ2-3; D is undetermined. The germline CDR1 and CDR2 sequences are SGDLS and YYNGEE. The CDR3 extends over 14 amino acids. Between the trimmed V and J ends, which lost 0 bases and 0 bases, there was a span of 5 bases. As DNA, the CDR3 is TGTGCCAGCAGCGTAGCGGGTAGCACAGATACGCAGTATTTT. Amino acids: CASSVAGSTDTQYF.

The chain is built from TRBV2 and TRBJ2-7, with a weak D call TRBD1 (6 bases). V shed 6 bases and J shed 5 bases, with 11 bases lying between them. The CDR3 is 12 amino acids. The germline V gene has CDR1 SNHLY and CDR2 FYNNEI. The CDR3 spells CASSQGIHEQYF. The CDR3 nucleotides read TGTGCCAGCAGCCAGGGGATCCACGAGCAGTACTTC.

The chain links TRBV5-1 to TRBJ1-1; D perhaps matches TRBD1 (5 bases). The germline CDR1 and CDR2 sequences are SGHRS and YFSETQ. Trimming pared 3 bases from V and 4 bases from J, leaving 16 bases between. The CDR3 loop spans 15 amino acids. CDR3 nucleotides: TGCGCCAGCAGCTCCCTCCCTGGGAGGGGCACTGAAGCTTTCTTT. Translated: CASSSLPGRGTEAFF.

This clone was seen only a few times. This chain links TRBV2 with TRBJ1-1, with TRBD1 as a possible D gene (5 bases). The CDR3 is made up of 13 amino acids. Germline CDR1 reads SNHLY; CDR2 reads FYNNEI. Trimming shortened V by 4 bases and J by 5 bases, and 11 bases separated the two germline ends. CDR3 residues: CASSVGEGTEAFF. The CDR3 region has the DNA TGTGCCAGCAGTGTAGGGGAGGGTACTGAAGCTTTCTTT.

This chain joins TRBV10-3 and TRBJ1-3, with D unclear. V was cut by 6 bases and J by 0 bases, with 3 bases left in between. This CDR3 is 12 amino acids long. The V gene's germline CDR1 is ENHRY and CDR2 SYGVKD. CDR3 coding DNA: TGTGCCATCAGCCTCTCTGGAAACACCATATATTTT. Translation gives CAISLSGNTIYF.

The chain carries TRBV29-1 and TRBJ1-2, with D hard to call. The CDR3 is 13 amino acids. Trimming removed 4 bases from V and 0 bases from J, with 9 bases in between. Germline V gene sequence: CDR1 SQVTM, CDR2 ANQGSEA. In nucleotides, the CDR3 is TGCAGCGTTGGTCAGGAGGCTAACTATGGCTACACCTTC. Its protein is CSVGQEANYGYTF.

The chain employs TRBV27 and TRBJ2-1, with TRBD2 matching 13 bases. From germline, CDR1 is MNHEY and CDR2 SMNVEV (reference sequence). The CDR3 covers 15 residues. V trimming: 6 bases; J trimming: 5 bases; junction bases outside the gene matches: 4. The CDR3 bases are TGTGCCAGCAGCCTCGGGACTAGCGGGAACAATGAGCAGTTCTTC. As protein: CASSLGTSGNNEQFF.